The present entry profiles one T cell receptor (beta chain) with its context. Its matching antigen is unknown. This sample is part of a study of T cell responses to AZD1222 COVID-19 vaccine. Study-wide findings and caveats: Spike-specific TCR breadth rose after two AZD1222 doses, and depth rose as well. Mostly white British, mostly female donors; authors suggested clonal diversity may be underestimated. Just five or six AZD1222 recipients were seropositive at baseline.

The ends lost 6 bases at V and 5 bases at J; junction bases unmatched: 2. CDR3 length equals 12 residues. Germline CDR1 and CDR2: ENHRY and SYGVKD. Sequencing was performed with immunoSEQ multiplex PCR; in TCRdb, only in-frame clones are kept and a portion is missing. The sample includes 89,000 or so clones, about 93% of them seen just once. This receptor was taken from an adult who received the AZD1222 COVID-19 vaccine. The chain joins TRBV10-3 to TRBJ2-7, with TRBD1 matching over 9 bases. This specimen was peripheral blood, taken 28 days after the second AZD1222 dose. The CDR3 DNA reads TGTGCCATCAGGGACAGGGGCCACGAGCAGTACTTC. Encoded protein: CAIRDRGHEQYF.